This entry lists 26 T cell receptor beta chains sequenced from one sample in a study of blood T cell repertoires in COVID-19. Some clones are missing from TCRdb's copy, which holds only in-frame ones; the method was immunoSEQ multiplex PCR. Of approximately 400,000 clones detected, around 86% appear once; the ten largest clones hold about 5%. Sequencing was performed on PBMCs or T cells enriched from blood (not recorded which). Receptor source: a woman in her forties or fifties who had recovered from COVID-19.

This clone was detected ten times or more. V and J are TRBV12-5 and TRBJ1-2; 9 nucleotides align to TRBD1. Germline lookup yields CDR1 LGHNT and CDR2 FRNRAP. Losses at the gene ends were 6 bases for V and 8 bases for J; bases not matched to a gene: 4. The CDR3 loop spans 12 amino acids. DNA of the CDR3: TGTGCTAGTGGCACAGGGGGCCAGGGCTACACCTTC. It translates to CASGTGGQGYTF.

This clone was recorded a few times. Here the CDR3 reads CASSLEYRKTTIYF. Here the CDR3 DNA reads TGTGCCAGCAGCTTAGAGTACAGGAAGACCACCATATATTTT. V is TRBV7-2 and J is TRBJ1-3, with a possible D match to TRBD1 (5 bases). The CDR3 has 14 residues. V lost 1 base and J 9 bases, leaving 13 bases between the germline ends. Germline assignment: CDR1 SGHTA and CDR2 FQGNSA.

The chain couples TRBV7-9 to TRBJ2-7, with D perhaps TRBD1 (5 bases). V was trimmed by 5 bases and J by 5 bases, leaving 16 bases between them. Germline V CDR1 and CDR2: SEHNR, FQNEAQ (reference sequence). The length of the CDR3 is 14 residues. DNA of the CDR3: TGTGCCAGCAGCAGAGACAGTTCCCTCGACGAGCAGTACTTC. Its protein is CASSRDSSLDEQYF.

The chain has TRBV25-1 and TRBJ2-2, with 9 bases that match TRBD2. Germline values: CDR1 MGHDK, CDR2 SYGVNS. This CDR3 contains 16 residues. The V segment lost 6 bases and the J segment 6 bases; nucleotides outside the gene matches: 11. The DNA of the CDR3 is TGTGCCAGCAGGTGGGGCGGGGGGGCCCGCGCCGGGGAGCTGTTTTTT. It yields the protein CASRWGGGARAGELFF.

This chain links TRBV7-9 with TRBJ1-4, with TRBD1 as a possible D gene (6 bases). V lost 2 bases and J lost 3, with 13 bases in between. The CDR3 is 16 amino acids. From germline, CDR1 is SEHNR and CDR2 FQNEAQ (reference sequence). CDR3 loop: CASSLSGAVANEKLFF. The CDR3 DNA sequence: TGTGCCAGCAGCTTATCAGGGGCAGTTGCTAATGAAAAACTGTTTTTT.

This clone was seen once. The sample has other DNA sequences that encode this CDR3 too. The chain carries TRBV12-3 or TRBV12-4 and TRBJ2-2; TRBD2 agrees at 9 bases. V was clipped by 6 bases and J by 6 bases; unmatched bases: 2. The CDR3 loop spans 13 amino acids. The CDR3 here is CASSAGGPGELFF. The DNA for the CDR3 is TGTGCCAGCAGCGCGGGGGGGCCCGGGGAGCTGTTTTTT.

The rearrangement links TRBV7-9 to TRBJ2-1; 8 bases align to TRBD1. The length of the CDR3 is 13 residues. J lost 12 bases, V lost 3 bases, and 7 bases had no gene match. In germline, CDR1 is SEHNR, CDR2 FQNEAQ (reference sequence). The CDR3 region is CASSFGQGIPQFF. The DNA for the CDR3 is TGTGCCAGCAGCTTTGGACAGGGAATCCCGCAGTTCTTC.

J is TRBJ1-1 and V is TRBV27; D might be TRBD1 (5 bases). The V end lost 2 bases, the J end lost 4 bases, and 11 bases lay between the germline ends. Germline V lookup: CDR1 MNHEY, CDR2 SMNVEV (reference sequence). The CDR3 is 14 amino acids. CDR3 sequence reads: CASSLGRASTEAFF. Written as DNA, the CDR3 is TGTGCCAGCAGTTTAGGCAGGGCTAGCACTGAAGCTTTCTTT.

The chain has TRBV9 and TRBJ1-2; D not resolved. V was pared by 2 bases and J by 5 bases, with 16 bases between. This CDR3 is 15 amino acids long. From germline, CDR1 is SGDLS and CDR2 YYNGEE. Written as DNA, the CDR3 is TGTGCCAGCAGCGTGGAGGCAGGCCTCACTTATGGCTACACCTTC. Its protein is CASSVEAGLTYGYTF.

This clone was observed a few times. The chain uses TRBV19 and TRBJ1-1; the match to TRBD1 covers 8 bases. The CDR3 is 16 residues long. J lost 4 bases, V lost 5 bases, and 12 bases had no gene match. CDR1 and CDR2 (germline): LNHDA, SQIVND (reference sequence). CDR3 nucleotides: TGTGCCAGTAGTCCCCTTACCGGACAGGGTGCCACTGAAGCTTTCTTT. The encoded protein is CASSPLTGQGATEAFF.

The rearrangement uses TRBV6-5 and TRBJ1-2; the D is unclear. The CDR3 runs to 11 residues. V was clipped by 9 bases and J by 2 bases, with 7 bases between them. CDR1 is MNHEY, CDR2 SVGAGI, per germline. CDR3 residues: CASLRNYGYTF. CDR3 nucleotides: TGTGCCAGTCTGCGAAACTATGGCTACACCTTC.

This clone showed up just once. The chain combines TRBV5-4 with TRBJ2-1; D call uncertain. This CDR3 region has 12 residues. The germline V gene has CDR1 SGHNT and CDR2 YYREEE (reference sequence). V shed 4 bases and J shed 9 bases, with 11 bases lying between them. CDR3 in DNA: TGTGCCAGCAGCACGGTAGCTAGTGAGCAGTTCTTC. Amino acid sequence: CASSTVASEQFF.

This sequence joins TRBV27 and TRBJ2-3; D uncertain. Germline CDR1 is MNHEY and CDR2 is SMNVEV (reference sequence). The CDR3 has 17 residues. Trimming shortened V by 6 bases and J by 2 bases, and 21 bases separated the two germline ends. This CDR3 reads CASSSVASGPHTDTQYF. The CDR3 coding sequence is TGTGCCAGCAGCTCTGTGGCGTCAGGCCCTCACACAGATACGCAGTATTTT.

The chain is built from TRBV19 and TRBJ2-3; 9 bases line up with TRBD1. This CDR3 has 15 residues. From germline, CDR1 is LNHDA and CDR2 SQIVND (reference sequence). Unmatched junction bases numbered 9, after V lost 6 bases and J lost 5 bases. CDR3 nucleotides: TGTGCCAGTAGCACAGGGACAGGGAAAGGAGATACGCAGTATTTT. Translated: CASSTGTGKGDTQYF.

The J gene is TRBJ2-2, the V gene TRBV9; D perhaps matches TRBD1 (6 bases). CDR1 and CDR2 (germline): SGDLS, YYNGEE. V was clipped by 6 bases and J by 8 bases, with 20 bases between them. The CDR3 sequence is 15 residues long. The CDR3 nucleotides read TGTGCCAGCACCCTAGCAGGGGACCCCGCGGGGGAGCTGTTTTTT. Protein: CASTLAGDPAGELFF.

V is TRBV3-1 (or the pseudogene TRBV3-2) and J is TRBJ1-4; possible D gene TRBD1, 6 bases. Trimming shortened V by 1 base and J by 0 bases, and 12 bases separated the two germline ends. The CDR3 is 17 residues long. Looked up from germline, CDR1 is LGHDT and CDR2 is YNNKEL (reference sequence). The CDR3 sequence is CASSQGGQPATNEKLFF. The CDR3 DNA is TGTGCCAGCAGCCAAGGTGGACAGCCTGCAACTAATGAAAAACTGTTTTTT.

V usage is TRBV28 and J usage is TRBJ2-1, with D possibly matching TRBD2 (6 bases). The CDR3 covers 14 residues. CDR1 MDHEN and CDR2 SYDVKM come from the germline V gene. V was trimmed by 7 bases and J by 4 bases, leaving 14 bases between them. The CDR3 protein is CASTSSGLYNEQFF. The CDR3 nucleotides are TGTGCCAGCACCTCCAGCGGGTTGTACAATGAGCAGTTCTTC.

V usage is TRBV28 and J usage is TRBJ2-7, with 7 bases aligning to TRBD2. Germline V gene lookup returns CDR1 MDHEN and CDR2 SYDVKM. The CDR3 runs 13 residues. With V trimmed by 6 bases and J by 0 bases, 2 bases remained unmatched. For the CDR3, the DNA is TGTGCCAGCAGGGGGGGGTCCTCCTACGAGCAGTACTTC. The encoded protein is CASRGGSSYEQYF.

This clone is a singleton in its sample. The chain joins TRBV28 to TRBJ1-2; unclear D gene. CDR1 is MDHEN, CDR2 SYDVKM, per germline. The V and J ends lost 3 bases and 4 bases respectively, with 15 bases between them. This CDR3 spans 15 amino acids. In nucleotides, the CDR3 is TGTGCCAGCAGTTTGGGAGGGCCGATTGCCTATGGCTACACCTTC. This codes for CASSLGGPIAYGYTF.

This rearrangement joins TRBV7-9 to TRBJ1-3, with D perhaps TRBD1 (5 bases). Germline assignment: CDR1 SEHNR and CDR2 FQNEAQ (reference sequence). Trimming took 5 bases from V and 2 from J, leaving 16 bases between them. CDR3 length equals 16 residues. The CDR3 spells CASSPALAGAGNTIYF. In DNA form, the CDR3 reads TGTGCCAGCAGCCCGGCTCTCGCGGGGGCTGGAAACACCATATATTTT. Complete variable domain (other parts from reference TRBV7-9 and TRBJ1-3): DTGVSQNPRHKITKRGQNVTFRCDPISEHNRLYWYRQTLGQGPEFLTYFQNEAQLEKSRLLSDRFSAERPKGSFSTLEIQRTEQGDSAMYLCASSPALAGAGNTIYFGEGSWLTVV.

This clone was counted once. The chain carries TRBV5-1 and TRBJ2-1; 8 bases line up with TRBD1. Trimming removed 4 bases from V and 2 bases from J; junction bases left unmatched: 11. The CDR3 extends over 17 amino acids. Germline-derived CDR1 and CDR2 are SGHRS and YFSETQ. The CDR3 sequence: CASSPEADRDPYNEQFF. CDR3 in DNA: TGCGCCAGCAGCCCTGAGGCGGACAGGGACCCCTACAATGAGCAGTTCTTC.

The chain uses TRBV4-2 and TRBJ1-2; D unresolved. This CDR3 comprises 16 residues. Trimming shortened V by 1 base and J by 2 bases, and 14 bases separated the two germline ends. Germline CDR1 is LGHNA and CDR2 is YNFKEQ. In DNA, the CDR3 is TGTGCCAGCAGCCAAGGCGAGGGAGTCAGAAACTATGGCTACACCTTC. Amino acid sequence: CASSQGEGVRNYGYTF.

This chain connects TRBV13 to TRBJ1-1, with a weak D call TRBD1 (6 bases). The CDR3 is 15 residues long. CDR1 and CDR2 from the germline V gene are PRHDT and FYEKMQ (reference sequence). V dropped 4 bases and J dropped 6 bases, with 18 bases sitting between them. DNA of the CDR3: TGTGCCAGCAGCTCCACAGGGTGGCCCTACTCTGAAGCTTTCTTT. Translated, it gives CASSSTGWPYSEAFF.

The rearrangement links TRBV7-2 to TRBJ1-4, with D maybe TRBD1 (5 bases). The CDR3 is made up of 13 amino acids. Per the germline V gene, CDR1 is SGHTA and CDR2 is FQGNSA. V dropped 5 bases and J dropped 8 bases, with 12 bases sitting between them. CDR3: CASSPLRGEKLFF. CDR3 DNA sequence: TGTGCCAGCAGCCCCCTACGGGGGGAAAAACTGTTTTTT.

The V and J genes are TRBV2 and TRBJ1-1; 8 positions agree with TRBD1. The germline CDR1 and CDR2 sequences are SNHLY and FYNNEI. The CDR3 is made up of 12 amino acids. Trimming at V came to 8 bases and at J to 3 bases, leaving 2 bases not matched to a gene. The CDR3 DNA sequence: TGTGCCAGCCAGGGGGCGTACACTGAAGCTTTCTTT. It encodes CASQGAYTEAFF.

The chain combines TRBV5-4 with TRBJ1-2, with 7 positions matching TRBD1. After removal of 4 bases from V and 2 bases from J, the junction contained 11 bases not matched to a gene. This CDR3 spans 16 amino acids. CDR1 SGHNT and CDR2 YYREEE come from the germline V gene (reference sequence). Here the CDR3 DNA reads TGTGCCAGCAGCCGAAACCGGGACAGTCCCAACTATGGCTACACCTTC. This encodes CASSRNRDSPNYGYTF.